This TCR beta chain was identified in a study of blood T cell repertoires in COVID-19. Whole-study context: Whether acute or convalescent, the COVID-19 samples came from the United States, Italy and Spain. PBMCs, B-cell-depleted T cells, or T cells were the source of the cDNA or gDNA that made up the material.

Authors' data handling: How many nucleated cells were present was estimated from reference gene primer amplification. The table came from immunoSEQ multiplex PCR; TCRdb's copy has only in-frame clones and leaves some out. The DNA gave D and trimming, while V, J and clone size come from that table. The data contain roughly 200,000 clones, roughly 84% of them seen just once; the ten biggest clones take up 1.5%. V shed 3 bases, J shed 4 bases, and the junction held 0 bases outside the gene matches. Germline V lookup: CDR1 LNHDA, CDR2 SQIVND (reference sequence). This CDR3 has 12 residues. The chain employs TRBV19 and TRBJ2-7, with 7 bases that match TRBD2. The sample comprised peripheral blood. The source of this sequence is a human donor in a cohort sampled during active COVID-19. The CDR3 spells CASSIGGYEQYF. DNA of the CDR3: TGTGCCAGTAGTATCGGGGGGTACGAGCAGTACTTC. The whole variable domain, remainder taken from reference TRBV19 and TRBJ2-7, is DGGITQSPKYLFRKEGQNVTLSCEQNLNHDAMYWYRQDPGQGLRLIYYSQIVNDFQKGDIAEGYSVSREKKESFPLTVTSAQKNPTAFYLCASSIGGYEQYFGPGTRLTVT.